The next 9 T cell receptor beta chains were all read from a single sample in a study of T cells in Graves' hyperthyroidism and ophthalmopathy. RNA transcripts served as the template for amplifying TCR beta CDR3 regions. With the HTBI primer set, the TCR CDR3 went through a first round of RT-PCR. One entry per CDR3 protein, called by TCRdb with MiXCR from the multiplex PCR reads. This sample has hundreds of thousands of distinct CDR3 sequences; roughly 22% occur once, and the top ten carry roughly 60%. The sample comprised blood. The receptor source for this set is a man aged 25-40 years with Graves' ophthalmopathy.

V is TRBV5-1 and J is TRBJ2-3; 9 nucleotides line up with TRBD2. In germline, CDR1 is SGHRS, CDR2 YFSETQ. The V gene end was trimmed by 0 bases and the J gene end by 4 bases; junction bases not matched to a gene: 6. This CDR3 region has 16 residues. The CDR3 sequence is CASSLGGSGSPDTQYF. CDR3 sequence (DNA): TGCGCCAGCAGCTTGGGTGGTAGCGGGAGTCCAGATACGCAGTATTTT.

The chain is built from TRBV20-1 and TRBJ2-1, with TRBD2 identical over 7 bases. Germline V CDR1 and CDR2: DFQATT, SNEGSKA (reference sequence). The CDR3 contains 15 residues. Losses at the gene ends were 1 base for V and 2 bases for J; bases not matched to a gene: 5. The CDR3: CSARAGRVPYNEQFF. DNA of the CDR3: TGCAGTGCTAGAGCGGGGAGGGTCCCCTACAATGAGCAGTTCTTC.

The gene calls are TRBV6-5 and TRBJ1-2; 8 positions match TRBD1. Germline assignment: CDR1 MNHEY and CDR2 SVGAGI. Trimming cost V 2 bases and J 8 bases; bases outside gene matches: 10. The CDR3 is made up of 15 amino acids. Written as DNA, the CDR3 is TGTGCCAGCAGTTACGGACAGGGTTCGCAGGAGGGCTACACCTTC. This translates into CASSYGQGSQEGYTF.

The table lists this clonotype with many counts. The chain couples TRBV6-1 to TRBJ2-3; TRBD2 matches at 12 bases. V was pared by 5 bases and J by 5 bases, with 5 bases of the junction left unmatched. The CDR3 contains 15 residues. CDR1 is MNHNS and CDR2 is SASEGT in the germline V gene. CDR3 nucleotide sequence: TGTGCCAGCAGTTGGACTAGCGGGATCGAAGATACGCAGTATTTT. The encoded protein is CASSWTSGIEDTQYF.

There are many counts of this clonotype. V gene TRBV18 combines with J gene TRBJ2-1, with D hard to call. Trimming stripped 5 bases from V and 3 bases from J, with 8 bases between. Germline V gene data show CDR1 as KGHSH and CDR2 as LQKENI. The CDR3 is 13 amino acids. CDR3 coding DNA: TGTGCCAGCTCAGGGGTTCACTACAATGAGCAGTTCTTC. Translation gives CASSGVHYNEQFF.

A few counts support this clonotype. At one end the junction does not follow the germline gene, possibly because of a read error. The chain is built from TRBV28 and TRBJ1-1; no clear D. CDR1 is MDHEN and CDR2 is SYDVKM in the germline V gene. The CDR3 runs to 14 residues. CDR3 region: CASTIPRKNTGAFF. The CDR3 DNA reads as TGTGCCAGCACCATCCCCAGAAAGAACACTGGAGCTTTCTTT.

This clonotype was counted many times. This chain links TRBV5-5 with TRBJ2-7; 8 bases agree with TRBD1. The CDR3 runs 14 residues. Germline CDR1 is SGHKS and CDR2 is YYEKEE (reference sequence). The ends lost 2 bases at V and 4 bases at J; junction bases unmatched: 5. CDR3 region: CASSFQGAIYEQYF. CDR3 coding DNA: TGTGCCAGCAGCTTCCAGGGGGCGATTTACGAGCAGTACTTC.

The chain uses TRBV3-1 and TRBJ2-7; possibly TRBD1 for D (6 bases). The CDR3 sequence is 16 residues long. V lost 1 base and J 1 base, leaving 14 bases between the germline ends. CDR1 is LGHDT and CDR2 is YNNKEL in the germline V gene (reference sequence). The CDR3 nucleotides read TGTGCCAGCAGCCAAGCCCTAGGACAGCCATCCTACGAGCAGTACTTC. Its translation is CASSQALGQPSYEQYF.

This clonotype appeared many times. This rearrangement joins TRBV2 to TRBJ2-1; D unclear. Germline CDR1 reads SNHLY; CDR2 reads FYNNEI. This CDR3 spans 17 amino acids. Trimming left V 2 bases short and J 0 bases short, with 14 bases between. DNA for the CDR3: TGTGCCAGCAGTGAATACCCCAACCCGAGCTCCTACAATGAGCAGTTCTTC. As protein: CASSEYPNPSSYNEQFF.